This T cell receptor beta chain was profiled in a study of patients and donors after allogeneic stem cell transplantation. TCRdb itself ran the RT-PCR reads through MiXCR, one entry per CDR3 protein. Of about a million distinct CDR3 sequences listed, more than 15% were seen once; the top ten hold 5% to 7.5%. Germline CDR1 MNHNS, CDR2 SASEGT. The CDR3 loop spans 15 amino acids. Germline trimming cut 6 bases from V and 10 bases from J; bases unmatched to any gene: 15. The chain recombines TRBV6-1 with TRBJ2-1, with 7 bases fitting TRBD2. Sequences were obtained from blood, either unsorted or a sorted T cell fraction (not recorded which). The clonotype was recovered from a human donor who was either an allogeneic HSCT recipient or a stem cell or donor lymphocyte infusion donor (not recorded which). It is not recorded whose cells these are; they may come from a transplant donor. CDR3 residues: CASSPGGTGGGEQFF. CDR3 sequence (DNA): TGTGCCAGCAGCCCCGGTGGGACGGGAGGAGGGGAGCAGTTCTTC.